Reported below is one T cell receptor (beta chain). Its antigen remains unknown. PCR involved 60 Vbeta and 13 Jbeta primers. Method: immunoSEQ multiplex PCR; TCRdb's copy keeps in-frame clones and lacks some. This table holds some 120,000 clones, more than 70% found once. Trimming shortened V by 6 bases and J by 6 bases, and 14 bases separated the two germline ends. CDR1 and CDR2 from the germline V gene are SEHNR and FQNEAQ (reference sequence). The CDR3 spans 13 residues. This record belongs to a study of cytomegalovirus exposure and HLA in healthy donors. Study-level points and caveats: Fewer N-insertions than the roughly 670-donor mean were reportedly shown by an Asian-associated ancestry cluster in a later analysis. Later analysis identified several of the most significant clusters that appeared linked to common viral pathogens. A later look showed TCR association rates differing by HLA locus, highest for DRB1 and lowest for HLA-C. Per published reports, the classifier diagnosed cytomegalovirus status with high specificity and sensitivity.

The genes are TRBV7-9 and TRBJ1-1; perhaps TRBD1 as D (5 bases). Sequencing used PBMCs. The source of this sequence is a woman younger than 45 in good health and CMV-seropositive. CDR3 in DNA: TGTGCCAGCAGGCGGGGCTTGGAAGCTGAAGCTTTCTTT. It encodes CASRRGLEAEAFF. Based on the CDR3 plus reference TRBV7-9 and TRBJ1-1, the full variable domain is DTGVSQNPRHKITKRGQNVTFRCDPISEHNRLYWYRQTLGQGPEFLTYFQNEAQLEKSRLLSDRFSAERPKGSFSTLEIQRTEQGDSAMYLCASRRGLEAEAFFGQGTRLTVV.